What follows are 23 T cell receptor beta chains derived from one specimen sequenced in a study of shared clonotypes between healthy human individuals. The method was immunoSEQ multiplex PCR; TCRdb's version includes in-frame clones alone and lacks a portion of them. The sample records approximately 2.4 million clones, about 94% being singletons. Sequenced sample: naive CD4+ T cells sorted from blood. Documented subset: CD45RA+ positively selected. The receptors originated from a man in his late teens or twenties in good health.

The table lists this clone with a few counts. V is TRBV5-1 and J is TRBJ1-2; D may be TRBD1 (6 bases). V was clipped by 0 bases and J by 4 bases, with 7 bases between them. The CDR3 covers 13 residues. CDR1 and CDR2 from the germline V gene are SGHRS and YFSETQ. CDR3 sequence reads: CASSLGTVYGYTF. CDR3 nucleotide sequence: TGCGCCAGCAGCTTGGGGACAGTCTATGGCTACACCTTC.

V is TRBV5-1 and J is TRBJ2-2; no firm D call. The CDR3 consists of 15 residues. Trimming pared 2 bases from V and 2 bases from J, leaving 10 bases between. The germline V gene has CDR1 SGHRS and CDR2 YFSETQ. CDR3 DNA: TGCGCCAGCAGCTTAGCAGGAGACAACACCGGGGAGCTGTTTTTT. Translating gives CASSLAGDNTGELFF.

J is TRBJ2-5 and V is TRBV5-1; D may be TRBD2 (5 bases). The V end was cut by 2 bases, the J end by 0 bases, with 8 bases between. From germline, CDR1 is SGHRS and CDR2 YFSETQ. The CDR3 is made up of 14 amino acids. The CDR3 reads CASSFTGYQETQYF. The CDR3, as DNA: TGCGCCAGCAGCTTCACGGGGTACCAAGAGACCCAGTACTTC.

This rearrangement joins TRBV5-1 to TRBJ1-3; D might be TRBD1 (5 bases). Germline V lookup: CDR1 SGHRS, CDR2 YFSETQ. V was pared by 3 bases and J by 0 bases, with 13 bases between. This CDR3 spans 16 amino acids. In DNA, the CDR3 is TGCGCCAGCAGCTCGACAGCTTCCTTCTCTGGAAACACCATATATTTT. Translated: CASSSTASFSGNTIYF.

The CDR3 protein is CAISERATSGNTIYF. In nucleotides, the CDR3 is TGTGCCATCAGTGAGCGGGCCACCTCTGGAAACACCATATATTTT. This chain links TRBV10-3 with TRBJ1-3, with D uncertain. Trimming removed 2 bases from V and 0 bases from J, with 8 bases in between. The germline V gene has CDR1 ENHRY and CDR2 SYGVKD. The CDR3 length is 15 residues.

For this clone: The sample holds other DNA sequences that translate to the same CDR3. The genes are TRBV10-3 and TRBJ1-5; D is perhaps TRBD1 (6 bases). The germline CDR1 and CDR2 sequences are ENHRY and SYGVKD. There are 13 residues in the CDR3. V lost 4 bases, J lost 2 bases, and 6 bases lay in between. The CDR3 coding sequence is TGTGCCATCAGTGGACAGGGCAATCAGCCCCAGCATTTT. Amino acids: CAISGQGNQPQHF.

The rearrangement links TRBV30 to TRBJ2-2; no clear D. Deletions cut 4 bases from V and 5 bases from J, with 14 bases between. The CDR3 loop spans 14 amino acids. Germline CDR1 reads GTSNPN; CDR2 reads SVGIG (reference sequence). In DNA, the CDR3 is TGTGCCTGGACTCACCGAGGTGGAACCGGGGAGCTGTTTTTT. It yields the protein CAWTHRGGTGELFF.

V usage is TRBV27 and J usage is TRBJ2-7, with 7 bases matching TRBD1. CDR3 length: 14 residues. Germline trimming cut 6 bases from V and 2 bases from J; bases unmatched to any gene: 7. CDR1 and CDR2 (germline): MNHEY, SMNVEV (reference sequence). CDR3 protein: CASRSGRGTYEQYF. The CDR3 region has the DNA TGTGCCAGCAGGTCAGGCAGGGGGACCTACGAGCAGTACTTC.

The V gene is TRBV20-1, the J gene TRBJ1-2, with 7 bases that match TRBD1. The CDR3 totals 11 residues. Trimming took 5 bases from V and 7 from J; bases not matched to a gene: 4. CDR1 is DFQATT, CDR2 SNEGSKA, per germline (reference sequence). The CDR3 sequence: CSAPWDSGYTF. CDR3 DNA sequence: TGCAGTGCTCCCTGGGACAGTGGCTACACCTTC.

CDR3 protein: CALGWGKVDTGELFF. The CDR3 coding sequence is TGTGCGCTGGGCTGGGGGAAAGTGGACACCGGGGAGCTGTTTTTT. This sequence joins TRBV30 and TRBJ2-2, with D perhaps assigned TRBD1 or TRBD2 (5 bases each). From germline, CDR1 is GTSNPN and CDR2 SVGIG (reference sequence). This CDR3 has 15 amino acids.

There are a few counts of this clone. The rearrangement uses TRBV6-5 and TRBJ1-2; 7 bases agree with TRBD1. Per the germline V gene, CDR1 is MNHEY and CDR2 is SVGAGI. The V and J ends lost 4 bases and 8 bases, in that order; junction bases with no gene match: 7. The CDR3 extends over 13 amino acids. The CDR3 loop reads CASSSLTGRGYTF. DNA of the CDR3: TGTGCCAGCAGTTCATTGACAGGGCGAGGCTACACCTTC.

The chain is built from TRBV27 and TRBJ1-5; D gene unclear. The germline V gene has CDR1 MNHEY and CDR2 SMNVEV (reference sequence). The CDR3 loop spans 16 amino acids. The V end was cut by 5 bases, the J end by 2 bases, with 16 bases between. In DNA, the CDR3 is TGTGCCAGCAGTCCCAACTTCGGGTTGGGCAATCAGCCCCAGCATTTT. Protein: CASSPNFGLGNQPQHF.

V and J are TRBV10-3 and TRBJ1-6; D is perhaps TRBD1 (5 bases). V lost 8 bases to trimming and J lost 3 bases, with 8 bases between them. CDR1 is ENHRY, CDR2 SYGVKD, per germline. The CDR3 has 13 residues. The CDR3 loop reads CAISDIYNSPLHF. The CDR3 coding sequence is TGTGCCATCTCGGACATCTATAATTCACCCCTCCACTTT.

V usage is TRBV5-1 and J usage is TRBJ2-5; TRBD2 might be the D (6 bases). Per germline, CDR1 SGHRS and CDR2 YFSETQ. The CDR3 runs 13 residues. Trimming left V 2 bases short and J 4 bases short, with 9 bases between. The CDR3 DNA reads as TGCGCCAGCAGCTTTGGGGGGACAGAGACCCAGTACTTC. This codes for CASSFGGTETQYF.

The chain links TRBV27 to TRBJ2-7, with 11 bases lining up with TRBD2. There are 16 residues in the CDR3. Germline lookup yields CDR1 MNHEY and CDR2 SMNVEV (reference sequence). The V segment lost 3 bases and the J segment 2 bases; nucleotides outside the gene matches: 6. The CDR3 protein is CASSFSGTSGAYEQYF. Written as DNA, the CDR3 is TGTGCCAGCAGTTTCTCCGGGACTAGCGGCGCCTACGAGCAGTACTTC.

V gene TRBV7-9 combines with J gene TRBJ2-5; D is unclear. Trimming removed 2 bases from V and 5 bases from J, with 9 bases in between. Germline V gives CDR1 SEHNR, CDR2 FQNEAQ (reference sequence). The length of the CDR3 is 13 residues. The chain's CDR3 is CASSLIRYETQYF. The CDR3 DNA reads as TGTGCCAGCAGCTTAATTCGTTACGAGACCCAGTACTTC.

With respect to this clone: Other nucleotide sequences from this sample produce the same CDR3. The chain employs TRBV10-1 and TRBJ1-2; D is unresolved. Germline loops: CDR1 WNHNN, CDR2 SYGVQD (reference sequence). This CDR3 contains 13 residues. V was clipped by 0 bases and J by 5 bases, with 7 bases between them. CDR3 bases: TGCGCCAGCAGTGAGTCGACGGATTATGGCTACACCTTC. Translated, it gives CASSESTDYGYTF.

This rearrangement joins TRBV5-1 to TRBJ1-1; D call uncertain. With 5 bases removed from V and 4 bases from J, the gap between germline ends came to 21 bases. The CDR3 spans 16 residues. Germline CDR1 reads SGHRS; CDR2 reads YFSETQ. CDR3 protein: CASSNSGNRRRTEAFF. CDR3 in DNA: TGCGCCAGCAGTAATTCGGGGAATCGGCGGCGCACTGAAGCTTTCTTT.

V and J are TRBV10-1 and TRBJ2-7; D assignment may be TRBD1 or TRBD2 (5 bases each). Trimming shortened V by 7 bases and J by 4 bases, and 17 bases separated the two germline ends. Germline CDR1 is WNHNN and CDR2 is SYGVQD (reference sequence). The CDR3 is 14 amino acids. This CDR3 reads CASTLFRELYEQYF. CDR3 sequence (DNA): TGCGCCAGCACCCTATTCAGGGAGTTGTACGAGCAGTACTTC.

This clone has a single count. The V gene is TRBV5-1, the J gene TRBJ2-5; D might be TRBD2 (7 bases). This CDR3 region has 16 residues. Germline assignment: CDR1 SGHRS and CDR2 YFSETQ. The germline V and J ends were trimmed by 4 bases and 5 bases, with 21 bases remaining between them. The chain's CDR3 is CASSAGAEGKVETQYF. The CDR3 DNA sequence: TGCGCCAGCAGCGCGGGGGCGGAGGGAAAGGTGGAGACCCAGTACTTC.

The chain carries TRBV6-1 and TRBJ1-1, with D unresolved. Trimming left V 5 bases short and J 5 bases short, with 9 bases between. The CDR3 is 12 amino acids. Germline V gene lookup returns CDR1 MNHNS and CDR2 SASEGT. The CDR3, as DNA: TGTGCCAGCAGTATTGGGGTTACTGAAGCTTTCTTT. Its protein product is CASSIGVTEAFF.

This clone showed up just once. V gene TRBV2 combines with J gene TRBJ1-5; no reliable D call. Germline assignment: CDR1 SNHLY and CDR2 FYNNEI. V was cut by 7 bases and J by 7 bases, with 17 bases left in between. The length of the CDR3 is 14 residues. DNA of the CDR3: TGTGCCAGCACCGAAAGGTTTTCTGGACAGCCCCAGCATTTT. It codes for CASTERFSGQPQHF.

This chain links TRBV18 with TRBJ1-1; D unresolved. The CDR3 spans 17 residues. The germline V gene has CDR1 KGHSH and CDR2 LQKENI. With 3 bases removed from V and 3 bases from J, the gap between germline ends came to 20 bases. The CDR3 DNA is TGTGCCAGCTCACCGATGGATCCGGGTCTCACTTACACTGAAGCTTTCTTT. Translating gives CASSPMDPGLTYTEAFF. Full variable domain (remainder filled in from reference TRBV18 and TRBJ1-1): NAGVMQNPRHLVRRRGQEARLRCSPMKGHSHVYWYRQLPEEGLKFMVYLQKENIIDESGMPKERFSAEFPKEGPSILRIQQVVRGDSAAYFCASSPMDPGLTYTEAFFGQGTRLTVV.